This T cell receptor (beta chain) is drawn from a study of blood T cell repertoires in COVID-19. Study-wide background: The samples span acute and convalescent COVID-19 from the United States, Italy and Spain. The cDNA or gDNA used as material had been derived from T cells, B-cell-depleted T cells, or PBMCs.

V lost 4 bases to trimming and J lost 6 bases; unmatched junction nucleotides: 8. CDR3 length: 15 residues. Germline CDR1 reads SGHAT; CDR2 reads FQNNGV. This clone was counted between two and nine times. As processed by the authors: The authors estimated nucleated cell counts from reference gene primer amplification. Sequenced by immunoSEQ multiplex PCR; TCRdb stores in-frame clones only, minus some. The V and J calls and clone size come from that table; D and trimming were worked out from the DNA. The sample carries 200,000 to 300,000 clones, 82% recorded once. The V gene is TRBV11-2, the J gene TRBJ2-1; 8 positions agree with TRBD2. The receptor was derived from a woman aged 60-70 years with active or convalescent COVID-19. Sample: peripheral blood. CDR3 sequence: CASSSGLAVGNEQFF. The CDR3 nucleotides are TGTGCCAGCAGCTCCGGACTAGCTGTTGGCAATGAGCAGTTCTTC.